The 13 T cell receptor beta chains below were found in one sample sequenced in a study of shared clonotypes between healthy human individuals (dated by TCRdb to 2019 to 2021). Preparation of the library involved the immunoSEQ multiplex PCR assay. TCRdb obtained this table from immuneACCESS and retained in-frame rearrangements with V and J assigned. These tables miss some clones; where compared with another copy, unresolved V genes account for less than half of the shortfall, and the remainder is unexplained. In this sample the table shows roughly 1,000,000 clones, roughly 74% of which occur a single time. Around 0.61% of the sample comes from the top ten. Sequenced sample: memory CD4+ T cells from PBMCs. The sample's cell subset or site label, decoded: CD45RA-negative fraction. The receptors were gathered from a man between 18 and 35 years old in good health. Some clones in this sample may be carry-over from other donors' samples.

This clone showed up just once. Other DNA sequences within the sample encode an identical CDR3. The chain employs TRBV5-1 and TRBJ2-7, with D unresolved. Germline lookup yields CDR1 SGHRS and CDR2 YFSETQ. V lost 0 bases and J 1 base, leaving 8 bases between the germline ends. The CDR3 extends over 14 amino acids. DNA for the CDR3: TGCGCCAGCAGCTTGGACCCCTCTTCCTACGAGCAGTACTTC. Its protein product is CASSLDPSSYEQYF.

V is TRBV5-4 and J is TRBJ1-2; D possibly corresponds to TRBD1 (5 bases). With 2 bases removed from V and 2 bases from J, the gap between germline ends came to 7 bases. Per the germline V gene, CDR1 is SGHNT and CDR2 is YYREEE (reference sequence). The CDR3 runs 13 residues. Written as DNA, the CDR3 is TGTGCCAGCAGCTTACGACAGAACTATGGCTACACCTTC. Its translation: CASSLRQNYGYTF.

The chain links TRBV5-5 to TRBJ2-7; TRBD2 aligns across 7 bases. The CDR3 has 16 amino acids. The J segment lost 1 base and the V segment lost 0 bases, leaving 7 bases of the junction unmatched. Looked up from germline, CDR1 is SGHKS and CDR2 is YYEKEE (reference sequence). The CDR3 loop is CASSLGPGTNSYEQYF. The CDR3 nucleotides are TGTGCCAGCAGCTTGGGCCCAGGGACTAATTCCTACGAGCAGTACTTC.

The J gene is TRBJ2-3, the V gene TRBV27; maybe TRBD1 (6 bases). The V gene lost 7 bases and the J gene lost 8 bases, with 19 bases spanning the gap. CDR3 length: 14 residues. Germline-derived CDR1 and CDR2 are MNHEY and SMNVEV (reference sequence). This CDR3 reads CASTRDRHQGTQYF. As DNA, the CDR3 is TGTGCCAGCACCCGAGACAGGCATCAGGGTACGCAGTATTTT.

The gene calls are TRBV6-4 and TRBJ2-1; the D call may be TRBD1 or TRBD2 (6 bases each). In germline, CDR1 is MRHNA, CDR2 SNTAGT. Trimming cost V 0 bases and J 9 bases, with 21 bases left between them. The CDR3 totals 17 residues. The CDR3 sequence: CASSDSGGPGLVREQFF. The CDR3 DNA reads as TGTGCCAGCAGTGACTCGGGGGGCCCGGGACTGGTTCGTGAGCAGTTCTTC.

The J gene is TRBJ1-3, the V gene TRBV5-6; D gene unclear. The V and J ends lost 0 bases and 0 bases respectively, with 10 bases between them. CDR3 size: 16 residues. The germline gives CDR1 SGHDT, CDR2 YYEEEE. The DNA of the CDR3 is TGTGCCAGCAGCTTGGGTCCCCAACTCTCTGGAAACACCATATATTTT. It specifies CASSLGPQLSGNTIYF.

CDR3 loop: CASSDRLAANNEQFF. In DNA form, the CDR3 reads TGTGCCAGCAGTGACAGACTAGCGGCCAACAATGAGCAGTTCTTC. The chain combines TRBV2 with TRBJ2-1; 9 nucleotides agree with TRBD2. The V segment lost 3 bases and the J segment 5 bases; nucleotides outside the gene matches: 5. Germline V gene data show CDR1 as SNHLY and CDR2 as FYNNEI. There are 15 residues in the CDR3.

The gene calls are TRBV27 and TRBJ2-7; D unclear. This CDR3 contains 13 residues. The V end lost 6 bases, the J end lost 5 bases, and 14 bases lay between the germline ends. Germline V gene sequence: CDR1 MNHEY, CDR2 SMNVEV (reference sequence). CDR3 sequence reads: CASSHNAGDEQYF. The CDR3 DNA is TGTGCCAGCAGCCATAATGCTGGGGACGAGCAGTACTTC.

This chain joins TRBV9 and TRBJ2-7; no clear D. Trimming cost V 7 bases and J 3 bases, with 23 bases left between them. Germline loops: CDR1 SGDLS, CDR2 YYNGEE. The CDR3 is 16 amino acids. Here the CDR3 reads CASDQIVGRAFYEQYF. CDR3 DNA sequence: TGTGCCAGCGATCAGATCGTAGGTAGGGCCTTCTACGAGCAGTACTTC.

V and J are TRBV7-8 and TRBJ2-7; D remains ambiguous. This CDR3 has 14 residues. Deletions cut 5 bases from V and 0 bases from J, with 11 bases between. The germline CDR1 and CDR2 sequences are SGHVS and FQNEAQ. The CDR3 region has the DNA TGTGCCAGCAGCAGACGTTTAGGCTCCTACGAGCAGTACTTC. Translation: CASSRRLGSYEQYF.

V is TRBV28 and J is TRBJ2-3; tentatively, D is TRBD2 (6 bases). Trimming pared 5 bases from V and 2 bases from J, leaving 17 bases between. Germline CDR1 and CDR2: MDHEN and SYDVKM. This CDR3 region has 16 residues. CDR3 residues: CASSRQDYLFTDTQYF. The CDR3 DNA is TGTGCCAGCAGTCGCCAGGACTACCTATTCACAGATACGCAGTATTTT. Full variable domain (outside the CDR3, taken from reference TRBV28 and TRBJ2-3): DVKVTQSSRYLVKRTGEKVFLECVQDMDHENMFWYRQDPGLGLRLIYFSYDVKMKEKGDIPEGYSVSREKKERFSLILESASTNQTSMYLCASSRQDYLFTDTQYFGPGTRLTVL.

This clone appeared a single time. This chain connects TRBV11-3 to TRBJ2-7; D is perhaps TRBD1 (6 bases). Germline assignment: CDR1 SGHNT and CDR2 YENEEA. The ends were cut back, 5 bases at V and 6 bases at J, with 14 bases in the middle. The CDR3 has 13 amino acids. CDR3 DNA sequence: TGTGCCAGCAGCCTAGTAGCAGGGGCCGAGCAGTACTTC. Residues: CASSLVAGAEQYF.

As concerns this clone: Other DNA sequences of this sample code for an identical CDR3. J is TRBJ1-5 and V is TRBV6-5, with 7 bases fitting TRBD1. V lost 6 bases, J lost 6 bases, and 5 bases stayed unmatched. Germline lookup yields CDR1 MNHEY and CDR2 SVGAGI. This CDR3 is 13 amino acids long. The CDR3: CASSRQGSQPQHF. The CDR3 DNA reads TGTGCCAGCAGCCGACAGGGTAGTCAGCCCCAGCATTTT.